This T cell receptor (beta chain) originates from a study of T cell responses to AZD1222 COVID-19 vaccine. Method: immunoSEQ multiplex PCR; TCRdb's copy keeps in-frame clones and lacks some. The sample has roughly 190,000 clones; over 85% are singletons. This CDR3 has 16 residues. Unmatched junction bases numbered 14, after V lost 6 bases and J lost 2 bases. The V gene's germline CDR1 is SQVTM and CDR2 ANQGSEA. Of note for this clone: Its antigen is still unknown.

Points from the study as a whole: As reported, nearly half of all spike-specific TCRs target variant regions that are unmutated. Most donors were white British and more were female, and clonal diversity was possibly underestimated. Dominant at 160-218 and 743-854, vaccine-associated CD4 TCRs also spanned spike. The study found Spike-specific TCR breadth and depth rose after two AZD1222 doses.

This receptor was identified in an adult in good health. Specimen: peripheral blood, collected on day 0 of AZD1222 vaccination. J is TRBJ2-3 and V is TRBV29-1; TRBD1 aligns across 7 bases. The CDR3 sequence: CSVHRVKGAPTDTQYF. In DNA, the CDR3 is TGCAGCGTCCATCGTGTTAAGGGGGCGCCCACAGATACGCAGTATTTT.